The 25 T cell receptor beta chains presented below share a single source sample, sequenced in a study of CD8 T cells in ankylosing spondylitis. A single record per CDR3 protein comes from TCRdb applying MiXCR to the 5' RACE reads. The sample records just over 350,000 distinct CDR3 sequences, roughly 20% being singletons. Material: blood, either unsorted or a sorted T cell fraction (not recorded which). Receptors were obtained from a male donor with ankylosing spondylitis or in good health (not recorded which).

The chain couples TRBV4-1 to TRBJ2-1; 10 bases are a match to TRBD2. V shed 2 bases and J 7 bases; nucleotides not matched to a gene: 11. Looked up from germline, CDR1 is MGHRA and CDR2 is YSYEKL. The CDR3 sequence is 17 residues long. CDR3 protein: CASSQPSGGAPDNEQFF. The CDR3 nucleotides are TGCGCCAGCAGCCAACCAAGCGGGGGGGCCCCGGATAATGAGCAGTTCTTC.

This clonotype was seen only a few times. The chain recombines TRBV30 with TRBJ1-2; D is uncertain. CDR1 GTSNPN and CDR2 SVGIG come from the germline V gene (reference sequence). V was clipped by 4 bases and J by 1 base, with 10 bases between them. CDR3 length: 13 residues. For the CDR3, the DNA is TGTGCCTGGATAGTGAGCGATAACTATGGCTACACCTTC. Translating it yields CAWIVSDNYGYTF.

This clonotype was observed a few times. The chain has TRBV20-1 and TRBJ2-1; 8 bases agree with TRBD1. Looked up from germline, CDR1 is DFQATT and CDR2 is SNEGSKA (reference sequence). V was clipped by 1 base and J by 8 bases; unmatched bases: 16. The CDR3 covers 17 residues. This CDR3 is CSARGQGILGELDEQFF. The CDR3 DNA is TGCAGTGCTAGAGGACAGGGGATTTTGGGGGAGTTGGATGAGCAGTTCTTC.

This clonotype was counted only a few times. The chain has TRBV29-1 and TRBJ2-7; D tentatively reads TRBD1 or TRBD2 (5 bases each). Trimming cost V 4 bases and J 3 bases, with 13 bases left between them. The CDR3 length is 13 residues. Germline values: CDR1 SQVTM, CDR2 ANQGSEA. This chain's CDR3 is CSVVEGSGYEQYF. The CDR3 nucleotides read TGCAGCGTTGTTGAGGGGTCGGGCTACGAGCAGTACTTC.

This clonotype came up a few times. The chain employs TRBV6-1 and TRBJ2-7; 8 nucleotides align to TRBD1. Trimming cost V 1 base and J 0 bases; bases outside gene matches: 2. The CDR3 covers 15 residues. Germline V gene data show CDR1 as MNHNS and CDR2 as SASEGT. The CDR3 nucleotides are TGTGCCAGCAGTGAAGGTACAGGGGGCTCCTACGAGCAGTACTTC. Protein sequence: CASSEGTGGSYEQYF.

V gene TRBV7-9 combines with J gene TRBJ2-2; 10 positions agree with TRBD2. CDR3 size: 17 residues. The V gene end was trimmed by 4 bases and the J gene end by 3 bases; junction bases not matched to a gene: 8. The germline gives CDR1 SEHNR, CDR2 FQNEAQ (reference sequence). CDR3 sequence (DNA): TGTGCCAGCAGCTCCCTACTTGGACTAGCGGACACCGGGGAGCTGTTTTTT. It codes for CASSSLLGLADTGELFF.

The chain employs TRBV19 and TRBJ1-4; D is unclear. Trimming took 5 bases from V and 8 from J, leaving 12 bases between them. This CDR3 comprises 13 residues. CDR1 and CDR2 from the germline V gene are LNHDA and SQIVND (reference sequence). Written as DNA, the CDR3 is TGTGCCAGTAGTCGGACGCTGGAAGAAAAACTGTTTTTT. It codes for CASSRTLEEKLFF.

The chain uses TRBV7-9 and TRBJ2-1, with 15 nucleotides matching TRBD2. The CDR3 has 16 amino acids. The V and J ends lost 5 bases and 5 bases, in that order; junction bases with no gene match: 4. CDR1 is SEHNR and CDR2 is FQNEAQ in the germline V gene (reference sequence). DNA of the CDR3: TGTGCCAGCAGCCGGACTAGCGGGGGGGGAGACAATGAGCAGTTCTTC. Its translation is CASSRTSGGGDNEQFF. Based on the CDR3 plus reference TRBV7-9 and TRBJ2-1, the full variable domain is DTGVSQNPRHKITKRGQNVTFRCDPISEHNRLYWYRQTLGQGPEFLTYFQNEAQLEKSRLLSDRFSAERPKGSFSTLEIQRTEQGDSAMYLCASSRTSGGGDNEQFFGPGTRLTVL.

Only a few counts were recorded for this clonotype. The chain uses TRBV27 and TRBJ2-3, with a tentative D call TRBD1 (6 bases). Trimming shortened V by 1 base and J by 6 bases, and 14 bases separated the two germline ends. Germline V gene sequence: CDR1 MNHEY, CDR2 SMNVEV (reference sequence). The CDR3 length is 15 residues. The CDR3 DNA sequence: TGTGCCAGCAGTTTATGGACAGCCCACAGGGATACGCAGTATTTT. Translating it yields CASSLWTAHRDTQYF.

The chain is built from TRBV6-2 or TRBV6-3 and TRBJ2-5; possibly TRBD2 for D (5 bases). Germline V gene data show CDR1 as MNHEY and CDR2 as SVGEGT. V was trimmed by 0 bases and J by 3 bases, leaving 8 bases between them. The CDR3 has 14 amino acids. DNA of the CDR3: TGTGCCAGCAGTTACTCGGGGAGAAAAGAGACCCAGTACTTC. This translates into CASSYSGRKETQYF.

This clonotype has only a few counts. The V and J genes are TRBV7-9 and TRBJ2-7, with D tentatively TRBD1 or TRBD2 (6 bases each). With 5 bases removed from V and 6 bases from J, the gap between germline ends came to 20 bases. The CDR3 is made up of 15 amino acids. From germline, CDR1 is SEHNR and CDR2 FQNEAQ (reference sequence). The CDR3 loop reads CASSPRDSEGGEQYF. The CDR3 DNA is TGTGCCAGCAGCCCGCGGGACTCCGAGGGGGGCGAGCAGTACTTC. The complete variable domain, with remaining parts taken from reference TRBV7-9 and TRBJ2-7, reads DTGVSQNPRHKITKRGQNVTFRCDPISEHNRLYWYRQTLGQGPEFLTYFQNEAQLEKSRLLSDRFSAERPKGSFSTLEIQRTEQGDSAMYLCASSPRDSEGGEQYFGPGTRLTVT.

This clonotype has a handful of counts. V gene TRBV7-3 combines with J gene TRBJ2-7, with D maybe TRBD1 (7 bases). The germline CDR1 and CDR2 sequences are SGHTA and FQGTGA. The CDR3 consists of 15 residues. The ends were cut back, 0 bases at V and 3 bases at J, with 12 bases in the middle. The CDR3 DNA follows: TGTGCCAGCAGCTTAACGGGTCAGGGGGGCTACGAGCAGTACTTC. It codes for CASSLTGQGGYEQYF.

The sample holds many counts of this clonotype. This chain links TRBV3-1 with TRBJ1-2; 11 bases agree with TRBD1. The J segment lost 7 bases and the V segment lost 1 base, leaving 2 bases of the junction unmatched. The CDR3 extends over 14 amino acids. The germline V gene encodes CDR1 LGHDT and CDR2 YNNKEL (reference sequence). This CDR3 is CASSQGTGGFGYTF. The CDR3 region has the DNA TGTGCCAGCAGCCAAGGGACAGGGGGCTTTGGCTACACCTTC.

This clonotype was counted between two and nine times. As DNA, the CDR3 is TGTGCCAGCAGCCAAGATGCGGGAGAGACCCAGTACTTC. This encodes CASSQDAGETQYF. The rearrangement joins TRBV3-1 to TRBJ2-5; possibly TRBD2 for D (5 bases). The V gene lost 0 bases and the J gene lost 4 bases, with 6 bases spanning the gap. Looked up from germline, CDR1 is LGHDT and CDR2 is YNNKEL (reference sequence). This CDR3 contains 13 residues.

This clonotype was seen a few times. The chain carries TRBV4-1 and TRBJ2-7; D not certain. CDR3 length equals 13 residues. Deletions cut 1 base from V and 3 bases from J, with 7 bases between. The germline CDR1 and CDR2 sequences are MGHRA and YSYEKL. CDR3 sequence reads: CASSQGFGYEQYF. CDR3 DNA sequence: TGCGCCAGCAGCCAAGGCTTCGGCTACGAGCAGTACTTC.

The chain is built from TRBV10-3 and TRBJ2-6; D is uncertain. This CDR3 contains 13 residues. The germline V and J ends were trimmed by 8 bases and 1 base, with 6 bases remaining between them. The germline gives CDR1 ENHRY, CDR2 SYGVKD. Written as DNA, the CDR3 is TGTGCCATCGGCCGATCTGGGGCCAACGTCCTGACTTTC. Its protein is CAIGRSGANVLTF.

The gene calls are TRBV25-1 and TRBJ2-7, with D perhaps TRBD2 (5 bases). CDR3 length: 14 amino acids. Germline V CDR1 and CDR2: MGHDK, SYGVNS. The V and J ends lost 3 bases and 4 bases respectively, with 13 bases between them. The CDR3 DNA is TGTGCCAGCAGTGACACCGGGCCGGGGTACGAGCAGTACTTC. This translates into CASSDTGPGYEQYF.

The chain is built from TRBV5-1 and TRBJ2-1, with TRBD2 matching over 8 bases. The V gene end was trimmed by 9 bases and the J gene end by 10 bases; junction bases not matched to a gene: 6. The CDR3 totals 11 residues. From germline, CDR1 is SGHRS and CDR2 YFSETQ. This CDR3 reads CATQIAGEQFF. The CDR3 nucleotides are TGCGCCACGCAAATAGCGGGAGAGCAGTTCTTC.

This clonotype was seen a handful of times. The V and J genes are TRBV10-3 and TRBJ2-3, with 8 bases matching TRBD1. CDR1 is ENHRY, CDR2 SYGVKD, per germline. The CDR3 spans 13 residues. Trimming took 10 bases from V and 1 from J; bases not matched to a gene: 4. The CDR3 reads CASGQGGTDTQYF. In DNA form, the CDR3 reads TGTGCCAGCGGACAGGGTGGCACAGATACGCAGTATTTT.

The chain couples TRBV6-1 to TRBJ1-4, with unresolved D. Looked up from germline, CDR1 is MNHNS and CDR2 is SASEGT. Trimming took off 4 bases at V and 5 bases at J, with 11 bases between the two ends. The CDR3 extends over 14 amino acids. The CDR3 sequence: CASSVAQLNEKLFF. DNA for the CDR3: TGTGCCAGCAGTGTAGCACAGTTGAATGAAAAACTGTTTTTT.

In its sample, this clonotype was seen a few times. The chain is built from TRBV29-1 and TRBJ2-7; D gene ambiguous. Germline V gene data show CDR1 as SQVTM and CDR2 as ANQGSEA. The V gene lost 1 base and the J gene lost 3 bases, with 7 bases spanning the gap. This CDR3 region has 12 residues. The CDR3 spells CSVEAEDYEQYF. The CDR3, as DNA: TGCAGCGTTGAAGCAGAAGACTACGAGCAGTACTTC.

The table lists this clonotype with a few counts. The chain is built from TRBV5-1 and TRBJ2-7; tentative D call: TRBD1 (6 bases). V gave up 3 bases and J gave up 1 base, with 14 bases separating them. The CDR3 has 15 amino acids. CDR1 and CDR2 from the germline V gene are SGHRS and YFSETQ. This CDR3 is CASSWDRTASYEQYF. CDR3 in DNA: TGCGCCAGCAGCTGGGATCGGACAGCGTCCTACGAGCAGTACTTC.

This clonotype has just a few counts. This sequence joins TRBV12-3 or TRBV12-4 and TRBJ2-1; weak D call: TRBD1 (5 bases). This CDR3 region has 16 residues. V gave up 5 bases and J gave up 2 bases, with 16 bases separating them. CDR3 coding DNA: TGTGCCAGCAGTCCAGGGCGGTACTTCCCCTACAATGAGCAGTTCTTC. Its protein is CASSPGRYFPYNEQFF.

This clonotype showed up just a few times. The rearrangement uses TRBV12-3 or TRBV12-4 and TRBJ2-5, with D possibly matching TRBD2 (6 bases). The CDR3 sequence is 14 residues long. V gave up 7 bases and J gave up 0 bases, with 12 bases separating them. In nucleotides, the CDR3 is TGTGCCAGCACGACGGGAGAACACCAAGAGACCCAGTACTTC. This sequence encodes CASTTGEHQETQYF.

The rearrangement links TRBV20-1 to TRBJ2-5; possible D gene TRBD2, 5 bases. Trimming stripped 3 bases from V and 7 bases from J, with 15 bases between. The V gene's germline CDR1 is DFQATT and CDR2 SNEGSKA (reference sequence). The CDR3 loop spans 13 amino acids. CDR3 sequence reads: CSASDNTAGTQYF. The DNA of the CDR3 is TGCAGTGCTAGCGACAACACCGCGGGGACCCAGTACTTC.